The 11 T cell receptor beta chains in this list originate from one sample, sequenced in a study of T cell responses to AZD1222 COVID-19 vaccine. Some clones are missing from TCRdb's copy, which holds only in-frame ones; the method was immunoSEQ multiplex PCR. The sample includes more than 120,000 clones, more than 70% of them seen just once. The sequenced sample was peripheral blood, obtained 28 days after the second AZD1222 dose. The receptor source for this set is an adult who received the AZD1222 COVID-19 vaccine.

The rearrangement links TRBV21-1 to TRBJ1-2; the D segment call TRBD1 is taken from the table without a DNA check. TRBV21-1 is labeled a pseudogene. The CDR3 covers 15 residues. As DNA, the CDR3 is TGTGCCAGCAGCATACCGGGACAGGATAACTATGGCTACACCTTC. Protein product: CASSIPGQDNYGYTF.

The CDR3 loop reads CASRGGTNSGNTIYF. CDR3 DNA sequence: TGTGCCAGCAGGGGGGGGACCAACTCTGGAAACACCATATATTTT. The chain couples TRBV2 to TRBJ1-3, with a possible D match to TRBD1 (5 bases). V gave up 6 bases and J gave up 0 bases, with 12 bases separating them. This CDR3 comprises 15 residues. Per the germline V gene, CDR1 is SNHLY and CDR2 is FYNNEI.

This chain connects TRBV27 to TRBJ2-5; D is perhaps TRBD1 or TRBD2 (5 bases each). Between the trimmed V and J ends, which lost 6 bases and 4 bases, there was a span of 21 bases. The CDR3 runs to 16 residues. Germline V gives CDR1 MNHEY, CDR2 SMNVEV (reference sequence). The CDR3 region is CASSPVRIDGAETQYF. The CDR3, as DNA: TGTGCCAGCAGCCCCGTACGAATCGACGGGGCAGAGACCCAGTACTTC.

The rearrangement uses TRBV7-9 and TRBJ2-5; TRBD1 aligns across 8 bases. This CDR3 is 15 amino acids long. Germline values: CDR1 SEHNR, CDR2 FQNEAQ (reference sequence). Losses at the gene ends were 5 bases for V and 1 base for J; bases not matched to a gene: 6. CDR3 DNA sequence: TGTGCCAGCAGCACGTACAGGGGGATCCAAGAGACCCAGTACTTC. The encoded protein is CASSTYRGIQETQYF.

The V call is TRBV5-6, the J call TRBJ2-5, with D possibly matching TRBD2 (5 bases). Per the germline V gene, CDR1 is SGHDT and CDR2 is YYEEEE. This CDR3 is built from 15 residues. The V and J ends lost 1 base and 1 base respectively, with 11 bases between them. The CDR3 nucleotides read TGTGCCAGCAGCTTGATGGTCGGGGTCCAAGAGACCCAGTACTTC. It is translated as CASSLMVGVQETQYF. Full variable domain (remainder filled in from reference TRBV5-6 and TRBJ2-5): DAGVTQSPTHLIKTRGQQVTLRCSPKSGHDTVSWYQQALGQGPQFIFQYYEEEERQRGNFPDRFSGHQFPNYSSELNVNALLLGDSALYLCASSLMVGVQETQYFGPGTRLLVL.

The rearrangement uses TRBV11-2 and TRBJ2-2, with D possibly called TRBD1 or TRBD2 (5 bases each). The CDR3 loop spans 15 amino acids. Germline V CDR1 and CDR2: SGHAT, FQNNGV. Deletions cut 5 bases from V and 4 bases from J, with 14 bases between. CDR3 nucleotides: TGTGCCAGCAGCCCTCCGGGGCGAAGCACCGGGGAGCTGTTTTTT. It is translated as CASSPPGRSTGELFF.

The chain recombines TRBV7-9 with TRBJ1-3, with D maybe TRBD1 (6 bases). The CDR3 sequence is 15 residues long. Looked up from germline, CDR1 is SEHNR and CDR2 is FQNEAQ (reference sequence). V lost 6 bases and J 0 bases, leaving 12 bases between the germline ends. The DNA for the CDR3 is TGTGCCAGCAGTTCTCAGGGGATCTCTGGAAACACCATATATTTT. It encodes CASSSQGISGNTIYF.

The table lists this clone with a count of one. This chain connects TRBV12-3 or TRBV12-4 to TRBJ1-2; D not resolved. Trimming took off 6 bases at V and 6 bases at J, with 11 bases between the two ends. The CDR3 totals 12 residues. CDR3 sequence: CASSPLRDGYTF. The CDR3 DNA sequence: TGTGCCAGCAGCCCTTTAAGGGATGGCTACACCTTC.

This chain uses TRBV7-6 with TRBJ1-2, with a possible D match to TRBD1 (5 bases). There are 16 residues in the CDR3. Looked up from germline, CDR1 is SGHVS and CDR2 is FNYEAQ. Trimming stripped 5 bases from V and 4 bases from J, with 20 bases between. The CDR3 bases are TGTGCCAGCAGCCCAGGGTTGGCCCCTGCAATCTATGGCTACACCTTC. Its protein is CASSPGLAPAIYGYTF.

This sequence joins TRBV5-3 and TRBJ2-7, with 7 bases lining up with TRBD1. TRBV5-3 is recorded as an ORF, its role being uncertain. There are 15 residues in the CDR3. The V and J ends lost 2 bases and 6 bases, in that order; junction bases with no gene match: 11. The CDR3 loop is CARSFARQGTREQYF. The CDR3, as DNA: TGTGCCAGAAGCTTCGCAAGACAGGGAACTCGCGAGCAGTACTTC.

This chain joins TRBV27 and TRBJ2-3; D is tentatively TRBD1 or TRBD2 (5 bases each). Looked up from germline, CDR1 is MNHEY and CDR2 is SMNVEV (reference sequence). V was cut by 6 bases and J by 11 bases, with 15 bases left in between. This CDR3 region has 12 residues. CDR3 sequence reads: CASRPWGGGQYF. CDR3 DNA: TGTGCCAGCAGACCCTGGGGCGGAGGGCAGTATTTT.